The clone carrying this T cell receptor beta chain showed up just once. The antigen remains undetermined. The entry originates in a study of T cell responses to AZD1222 COVID-19 vaccine. Study-wide results and caveats: Clonal diversity was possibly underestimated; the donors were predominantly white British and more often female.

Repertoires were generated with immunoSEQ multiplex PCR, while TCRdb's copy carries only in-frame clones and drops some. The sample holds about 25,000 clones; about nine tenths are singletons and the top ten take 34%. The junction had 10 bases not matched to a gene; V was cut back by 5 bases and J by 8 bases. This CDR3 is 15 amino acids long. Looked up from germline, CDR1 is SGHAT and CDR2 is FQNNGV. The rearrangement uses TRBV11-2 and TRBJ2-1; 9 bases match TRBD1. The sample consisted of peripheral blood, taken 28 days after the second AZD1222 dose. This sequence originates from an adult who received the AZD1222 COVID-19 vaccine. CDR3 protein: CASSVRTGDWDEQFF. CDR3 bases: TGTGCCAGCAGCGTAAGGACAGGGGACTGGGATGAGCAGTTCTTC.